The 20 T cell receptor beta chains listed next were all sequenced from one sample in a study of T cell repertoires in cytomegalovirus infection. Their antigens remain unidentified. TCRdb passed the reads through MiXCR, listing each CDR3 protein once. The data hold around 58,000 distinct CDR3 sequences, with just over 20% observed a single time. Source: CD8+ T cells from cultured PBMCs, taken from culture after CMV antigen stimulation. The receptors shown here come from a human donor in good health (CMV status not recorded). Some clones in this sample may be carry-over from other donors' samples.

This clonotype was seen many times. The J gene is TRBJ1-5, the V gene TRBV7-2, with 7 bases fitting TRBD1. Germline loops: CDR1 SGHTA, CDR2 FQGNSA. The CDR3 has 17 residues. The J segment lost 5 bases and the V segment lost 1 base, leaving 11 bases of the junction unmatched. This chain's CDR3 is CASSLVDPTGLHQPQHF. As DNA, the CDR3 is TGTGCCAGCAGCTTAGTGGATCCGACAGGGCTACATCAGCCCCAGCATTTT.

The gene calls are TRBV19 and TRBJ2-1; 9 bases line up with TRBD2. This CDR3 has 15 amino acids. The V and J ends lost 8 bases and 8 bases, in that order; junction bases with no gene match: 13. Germline CDR1 is LNHDA and CDR2 is SQIVND (reference sequence). The CDR3 bases are TGTGCCAGTTGTCAGGCGGGGGGGCCTACCTATGAGCAGTTCTTC. Translation: CASCQAGGPTYEQFF.

The chain links TRBV11-2 to TRBJ2-5, with a tentative D call TRBD1 (5 bases). Germline CDR1 reads SGHAT; CDR2 reads FQNNGV. The CDR3 spans 13 residues. The V end lost 8 bases, the J end lost 5 bases, and 15 bases lay between the germline ends. DNA of the CDR3: TGTGCCAGCCGACAGTGGGGAAACGAGACCCAGTACTTC. It encodes CASRQWGNETQYF.

V gene TRBV10-3 combines with J gene TRBJ1-2; D unresolved. The germline V gene encodes CDR1 ENHRY and CDR2 SYGVKD. V lost 6 bases and J lost 4, with 9 bases in between. The length of the CDR3 is 12 residues. The CDR3 coding sequence is TGTGCCATCAGCGTTGAACTCTATGGCTACACCTTC. It encodes CAISVELYGYTF.

This clonotype has only a few counts. The genes are TRBV4-3 and TRBJ1-2; 8 nucleotides agree with TRBD1. The V gene end was trimmed by 0 bases and the J gene end by 4 bases; junction bases not matched to a gene: 4. CDR1 and CDR2 (germline): LGHNA, YSLEER. The CDR3 is 15 residues long. The CDR3 bases are TGCGCCAGCAGCCAAGATTCAGGGGGCGTCTATGGCTACACCTTC. This sequence encodes CASSQDSGGVYGYTF.

This clonotype was detected a few times. This chain joins TRBV7-8 and TRBJ2-3, with 7 nucleotides matching TRBD1. This CDR3 is 14 amino acids long. Germline loops: CDR1 SGHVS, CDR2 FQNEAQ. J was trimmed by 1 base and V by 3 bases; bases with no gene match: 1. CDR3 nucleotides: TGTGCCAGCAGCTTCGACAGGGGCACAGATACGCAGTATTTT. This codes for CASSFDRGTDTQYF.

A few counts support this clonotype. The rearrangement joins TRBV15 to TRBJ1-6, with a possible D match to TRBD1 (6 bases). CDR3 length: 14 amino acids. Per germline, CDR1 LNHNV and CDR2 YYDKDF (reference sequence). Trimming shortened V by 4 bases and J by 10 bases, and 14 bases separated the two germline ends. CDR3 sequence: CATSKPRGSSPLHF. In nucleotides, the CDR3 is TGTGCCACCAGCAAACCCAGGGGTTCGTCACCCCTCCACTTT. The full variable domain, in which reference TRBV15 and TRBJ1-6 provide the parts outside the CDR3, is DAMVIQNPRYQVTQFGKPVTLSCSQTLNHNVMYWYQQKSSQAPKLLFHYYDKDFNNEADTPDNFQSRRPNTSFCFLDIRSPGLGDTAMYLCATSKPRGSSPLHFGNGTRLTVT.

Only a few counts were recorded for this clonotype. The chain links TRBV7-9 to TRBJ1-4, with a weak D call TRBD1 (6 bases). V shed 5 bases and J shed 5 bases, with 12 bases lying between them. Germline V lookup: CDR1 SEHNR, CDR2 FQNEAQ (reference sequence). This CDR3 contains 14 residues. The CDR3 loop is CASSATGTNEKLFF. The CDR3 DNA reads as TGTGCCAGCAGCGCAACAGGGACAAATGAAAAACTGTTTTTT. Drawing the rest from reference TRBV7-9 and TRBJ1-4, the complete variable domain is DTGVSQNPRHKITKRGQNVTFRCDPISEHNRLYWYRQTLGQGPEFLTYFQNEAQLEKSRLLSDRFSAERPKGSFSTLEIQRTEQGDSAMYLCASSATGTNEKLFFGSGTQLSVL.

The chain is built from TRBV7-1 and TRBJ2-1; 7 bases align to TRBD1. TRBV7-1 is labeled an ORF, and its function is uncertain. The junction had 10 bases not matched to a gene; V was cut back by 5 bases and J by 9 bases. This CDR3 contains 14 residues. In DNA, the CDR3 is TGTGCCAGCAGCAAAAGTGAGACAGGGATTGAGCAGTTCTTC. Translation: CASSKSETGIEQFF.

The chain recombines TRBV7-8 with TRBJ1-1, with TRBD1 matching 9 bases. The junction had 4 bases not matched to a gene; V was cut back by 1 base and J by 7 bases. The germline gives CDR1 SGHVS, CDR2 FQNEAQ. The CDR3 spans 14 residues. CDR3 DNA: TGTGCCAGCAGCTTAGACAGGGGGCATATTGAAGCTTTCTTT. Protein sequence: CASSLDRGHIEAFF.

This clonotype was found a few times. The J gene is TRBJ2-1, the V gene TRBV7-6, with D possibly matching TRBD2 (5 bases). Trimming took off 2 bases at V and 15 bases at J, with 14 bases between the two ends. The CDR3 runs 12 residues. Germline V gives CDR1 SGHVS, CDR2 FNYEAQ. This CDR3 is CASSLITGWLFF. Here the CDR3 DNA reads TGTGCCAGCAGCTTAATAACGGGATGGCTGTTCTTC. The full variable domain, with the rest looked up from reference TRBV7-6 and TRBJ2-1, is GAGVSQSPRYKVTKRGQDVALRCDPISGHVSLYWYRQALGQGPEFLTYFNYEAQQDKSGLPNDRFSAERPEGSISTLTIQRTEQRDSAMYRCASSLITGWLFFGPGTRLTVL.

The genes are TRBV6-2 or TRBV6-3 and TRBJ2-7; TRBD1 aligns across 7 bases. This CDR3 has 15 amino acids. Per germline, CDR1 MNHEY and CDR2 SVGEGT. V trimming: 2 bases; J trimming: 2 bases; junction bases outside the gene matches: 6. The chain's CDR3 is CASSYTHTGAYEQYF. Here the CDR3 DNA reads TGTGCCAGCAGTTACACTCACACAGGGGCCTACGAGCAGTACTTC.

The chain joins TRBV12-3 or TRBV12-4 to TRBJ2-5; D unresolved. Trimming took 7 bases from V and 0 from J, leaving 12 bases between them. The CDR3 covers 14 residues. The CDR3 DNA follows: TGTGCCAGCACCCCTTCTGTGTACCAAGAGACCCAGTACTTC. Translated, it gives CASTPSVYQETQYF.

The rearrangement uses TRBV7-6 and TRBJ1-1; 8 nucleotides align to TRBD1. Trimming took 5 bases from V and 3 from J; bases not matched to a gene: 11. The CDR3 is 16 amino acids. The germline V gene encodes CDR1 SGHVS and CDR2 FNYEAQ. The CDR3 reads CASSLYRTGSHTEAFF. Here the CDR3 DNA reads TGTGCCAGCAGCCTCTATAGGACAGGGTCCCACACTGAAGCTTTCTTT. The full variable domain, in which reference TRBV7-6 and TRBJ1-1 provide the parts outside the CDR3, is GAGVSQSPRYKVTKRGQDVALRCDPISGHVSLYWYRQALGQGPEFLTYFNYEAQQDKSGLPNDRFSAERPEGSISTLTIQRTEQRDSAMYRCASSLYRTGSHTEAFFGQGTRLTVV.

This rearrangement joins TRBV9 to TRBJ2-1, with 11 bases matching TRBD2. J gave up 8 bases and V 0 bases, and 4 bases lay outside the gene matches. The CDR3 runs to 15 residues. Germline loops: CDR1 SGDLS, CDR2 YYNGEE. The CDR3 coding sequence is TGTGCCAGCAGCGTAGATAGCGGGGGGGCCGATGAGCAGTTCTTC. This translates into CASSVDSGGADEQFF.

The chain has TRBV11-2 and TRBJ2-3; the match to TRBD2 covers 11 bases. The CDR3 extends over 15 amino acids. Per the germline V gene, CDR1 is SGHAT and CDR2 is FQNNGV. The J segment lost 9 bases and the V segment lost 4 bases, leaving 9 bases of the junction unmatched. The CDR3 loop is CASSSGTSGIGTQYF. Here the CDR3 DNA reads TGTGCCAGCAGCTCCGGGACTAGCGGCATTGGCACGCAGTATTTT. The full variable domain, rest sourced from reference TRBV11-2 and TRBJ2-3, is EAGVAQSPRYKIIEKRQSVAFWCNPISGHATLYWYQQILGQGPKLLIQFQNNGVVDDSQLPKDRFSAERLKGVDSTLKIQPAKLEDSAVYLCASSSGTSGIGTQYFGPGTRLTVL.

There are many counts of this clonotype. This rearrangement joins TRBV7-9 to TRBJ1-5, with D perhaps matching TRBD1 (5 bases). Trimming shortened V by 5 bases and J by 7 bases, and 15 bases separated the two germline ends. The germline gives CDR1 SEHNR, CDR2 FQNEAQ (reference sequence). This CDR3 has 14 residues. The CDR3 region is CASSPGGAGQPQHF. The DNA for the CDR3 is TGTGCCAGCAGCCCCGGAGGGGCTGGACAGCCCCAGCATTTT.

V and J are TRBV7-8 and TRBJ2-5; tentative D call: TRBD1 (6 bases). The CDR3 loop spans 17 amino acids. The germline V gene encodes CDR1 SGHVS and CDR2 FQNEAQ. Trimming cost V 0 bases and J 2 bases, with 16 bases left between them. In DNA form, the CDR3 reads TGTGCCAGCAGCTTAGCGTCCGAACAGGGTTGGCAAGAGACCCAGTACTTC. Encoded protein: CASSLASEQGWQETQYF.

The chain has TRBV29-1 and TRBJ1-1; no definite D call. The CDR3 has 12 amino acids. V gave up 1 base and J gave up 2 bases, with 5 bases separating them. Germline-derived CDR1 and CDR2 are SQVTM and ANQGSEA. CDR3 DNA: TGCAGCGTTGAAGGGGTAAACACTGAAGCTTTCTTT. Protein: CSVEGVNTEAFF.

This clonotype was detected only a few times. The V call is TRBV6-2 or TRBV6-3, the J call TRBJ2-7; 10 nucleotides align to TRBD1. Germline V gene sequence: CDR1 MNHEY, CDR2 SVGEGT. After removal of 2 bases from V and 2 bases from J, the junction contained 0 bases not matched to a gene. The CDR3 has 14 residues. For the CDR3, the DNA is TGTGCCAGCAGTTACGGGACAGGGGCCTACGAGCAGTACTTC. Translating gives CASSYGTGAYEQYF.